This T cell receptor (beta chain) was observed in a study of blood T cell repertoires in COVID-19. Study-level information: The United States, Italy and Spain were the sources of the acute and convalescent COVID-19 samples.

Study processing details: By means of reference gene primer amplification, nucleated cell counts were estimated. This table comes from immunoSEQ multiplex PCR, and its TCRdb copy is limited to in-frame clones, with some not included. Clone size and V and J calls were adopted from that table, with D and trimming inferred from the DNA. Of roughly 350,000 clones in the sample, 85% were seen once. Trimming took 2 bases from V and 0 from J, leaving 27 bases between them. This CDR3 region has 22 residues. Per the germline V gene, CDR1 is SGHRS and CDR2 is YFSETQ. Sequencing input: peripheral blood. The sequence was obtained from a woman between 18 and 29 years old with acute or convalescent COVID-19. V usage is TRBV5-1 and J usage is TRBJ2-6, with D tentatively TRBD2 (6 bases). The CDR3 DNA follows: TGCGCCAGCAGCTTCGACGACGGCCGGACGACTAGAATTAGCTCTGGGGCCAACGTCCTGACTTTC. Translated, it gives CASSFDDGRTTRISSGANVLTF.